The 32 T cell receptor beta chains given below trace back to one sample, sequenced in a study of shared clonotypes between healthy human individuals. Clones were read by immunoSEQ multiplex PCR, and TCRdb kept only the in-frame ones, dropping some. The sample records roughly 330,000 clones, approximately 74% being singletons. The sequencing sample was made of memory CD4+ T cells sorted from blood. As for subset: CD45RA-negative fraction. All receptors come from a man younger than 40 in good health.

This clone was recorded a few times. The sample holds other DNA sequences that translate to the same CDR3. CDR3 bases: TGCAGCGTTGGCCAAGACATGAACACTGAAGCTTTCTTT. It encodes CSVGQDMNTEAFF. The chain is built from TRBV29-1 and TRBJ1-1, with D unclear. In germline, CDR1 is SQVTM, CDR2 ANQGSEA. V lost 4 bases to trimming and J lost 0 bases, with 9 bases between them. The CDR3 runs 13 residues.

V usage is TRBV7-9 and J usage is TRBJ2-6; a possible D gene is TRBD2 (5 bases). This CDR3 region has 17 residues. V was pared by 5 bases and J by 2 bases, with 16 bases between. The germline V gene has CDR1 SEHNR and CDR2 FQNEAQ (reference sequence). CDR3 residues: CASSLPASGAGANVLTF. The CDR3 bases are TGTGCCAGCAGCCTCCCGGCGTCCGGGGCTGGGGCCAACGTCCTGACTTTC.

The V gene is TRBV6-6, the J gene TRBJ1-5, with a tentative D call TRBD1 (5 bases). CDR1 is MNHNY and CDR2 is SVGAGI in the germline V gene (reference sequence). This CDR3 has 12 amino acids. With 5 bases removed from V and 9 bases from J, the gap between germline ends came to 11 bases. In nucleotides, the CDR3 is TGTGCCAGCAGTCACCTAAGGGGGCCCCAGCATTTT. As protein: CASSHLRGPQHF.

This clone was seen once. The chain links TRBV29-1 to TRBJ2-1; 9 bases line up with TRBD2. The CDR3 contains 13 residues. The ends lost 4 bases at V and 9 bases at J; junction bases unmatched: 7. Germline CDR1 SQVTM, CDR2 ANQGSEA. The CDR3 region is CSVGGASGIEQFF. In nucleotides, the CDR3 is TGCAGCGTTGGAGGGGCTAGCGGGATTGAGCAGTTCTTC.

The V and J genes are TRBV7-2 and TRBJ1-5, with D tentatively TRBD1 (5 bases). The CDR3 extends over 14 amino acids. V lost 3 bases and J lost 2, with 8 bases in between. CDR1 and CDR2 (germline): SGHTA, FQGNSA. Here the CDR3 DNA reads TGTGCCAGCAGCTTGGGACGGCGCAATCAGCCCCAGCATTTT. Translating gives CASSLGRRNQPQHF.

The table lists this clone with a few counts. This CDR3 reads CAWSSLSVYRGHQPQHF. The CDR3 DNA sequence: TGTGCCTGGAGTTCCTTGAGTGTTTACAGGGGCCATCAGCCCCAGCATTTT. J is TRBJ1-5 and V is TRBV30, with TRBD1 matching over 7 bases. Germline trimming cut 2 bases from V and 5 bases from J; bases unmatched to any gene: 15. Germline-derived CDR1 and CDR2 are GTSNPN and SVGIG (reference sequence). The CDR3 sequence is 17 residues long.

V is TRBV9 and J is TRBJ2-2, with 12 bases that match TRBD1. Germline V CDR1 and CDR2: SGDLS, YYNGEE. The CDR3 length is 16 residues. Trimming took 0 bases from V and 7 from J; bases not matched to a gene: 4. The CDR3 loop is CASSVGDRGLDGELFF. The CDR3 DNA sequence: TGTGCCAGCAGCGTAGGGGACAGGGGGCTGGACGGGGAGCTGTTTTTT.

The rearrangement joins TRBV12-2 to TRBJ2-7; TRBD2, the D gene given by the table, was not confirmed from the DNA. TRBV12-2 is recorded as a pseudogene. CDR3 length equals 18 residues. The CDR3 reads CASRLVLFSRECGSEQYF. The CDR3 DNA follows: TGTGCAAGTCGCTTAGTCCTCTTTTCGCGGGAATGCGGCTCCGAGCAGTACTTC.

The gene calls are TRBV7-9 and TRBJ2-1, with 7 positions matching TRBD2. The trim removed 5 bases at V and 3 bases at J, leaving 19 bases unmatched. The germline V gene has CDR1 SEHNR and CDR2 FQNEAQ (reference sequence). CDR3 length: 19 amino acids. The CDR3 DNA follows: TGTGCCAGCAGCCCAGCCCTCGGGACTACCTCCTGGATCTACAATGAGCAGTTCTTC. The encoded protein is CASSPALGTTSWIYNEQFF. Filled out from reference TRBV7-9 and TRBJ2-1, the complete variable domain reads DTGVSQNPRHKITKRGQNVTFRCDPISEHNRLYWYRQTLGQGPEFLTYFQNEAQLEKSRLLSDRFSAERPKGSFSTLEIQRTEQGDSAMYLCASSPALGTTSWIYNEQFFGPGTRLTVL.

V is TRBV28 and J is TRBJ1-1; 8 nucleotides line up with TRBD1. Germline CDR1 reads MDHEN; CDR2 reads SYDVKM. V shed 9 bases and J 0 bases; nucleotides not matched to a gene: 3. The CDR3 spans 13 residues. CDR3 region: CASEGQVNTEAFF. CDR3 in DNA: TGTGCCAGTGAGGGACAGGTGAACACTGAAGCTTTCTTT. The full variable domain, completed using reference TRBV28 and TRBJ1-1, is DVKVTQSSRYLVKRTGEKVFLECVQDMDHENMFWYRQDPGLGLRLIYFSYDVKMKEKGDIPEGYSVSREKKERFSLILESASTNQTSMYLCASEGQVNTEAFFGQGTRLTVV.

This clone came up a few times. The CDR3 sequence: CASSDDRTSGRFGTDTQYF. CDR3 nucleotides: TGTGCCAGCAGTGACGATCGGACTAGCGGGAGATTTGGCACAGATACGCAGTATTTT. V usage is TRBV6-4 and J usage is TRBJ2-3; 13 bases fit TRBD2. J gave up 1 base and V 2 bases, and 9 bases lay outside the gene matches. This CDR3 is built from 19 residues. CDR1 and CDR2 (germline): MRHNA, SNTAGT.

This clone was recorded once. The chain combines TRBV5-1 with TRBJ1-3; possible D gene TRBD1, 5 bases. V lost 2 bases to trimming and J lost 4 bases, with 19 bases between them. This CDR3 region has 17 residues. The germline V gene encodes CDR1 SGHRS and CDR2 YFSETQ. In DNA form, the CDR3 reads TGCGCCAGCAGCTTAGGGACTTTACGGGCTTCGGGAAACACCATATATTTT. Translating it yields CASSLGTLRASGNTIYF.

The chain recombines TRBV6-1 with TRBJ1-2; D not resolved. CDR1 MNHNS and CDR2 SASEGT come from the germline V gene. CDR3 length: 14 residues. Trimming removed 1 base from V and 7 bases from J, with 13 bases in between. The CDR3 DNA sequence: TGTGCCAGCAGTGAAGGGGTGGGCGCGGCTGGCTACACCTTC. Protein sequence: CASSEGVGAAGYTF.

This clone was counted a single time. J is TRBJ2-7 and V is TRBV6-1; the D call may be TRBD1 or TRBD2 (5 bases each). Germline V gene lookup returns CDR1 MNHNS and CDR2 SASEGT. V shed 5 bases and J shed 2 bases, with 13 bases lying between them. The CDR3 sequence is 14 residues long. In DNA, the CDR3 is TGTGCCAGCAGTACTCGGGACGGTCCCTACGAGCAGTACTTC. Amino acid sequence: CASSTRDGPYEQYF.

The rearrangement uses TRBV5-1 and TRBJ2-5; TRBD1 aligns across 9 bases. From germline, CDR1 is SGHRS and CDR2 YFSETQ. The CDR3 length is 14 residues. Trimming at V came to 5 bases and at J to 0 bases, leaving 2 bases not matched to a gene. The DNA for the CDR3 is TGCGCCAGCAGTCGACAGGGGGACCAAGAGACCCAGTACTTC. This sequence encodes CASSRQGDQETQYF.

This rearrangement joins TRBV5-8 to TRBJ2-3; D unclear. Per germline, CDR1 SGHTS and CDR2 YDEGEE. The length of the CDR3 is 17 residues. The V and J ends lost 0 bases and 4 bases respectively, with 18 bases between them. The CDR3 nucleotides read TGTGCCAGCAGCTTGGCGAGGAGTGGCTCGATAGCAGATACGCAGTATTTT. Encoded protein: CASSLARSGSIADTQYF.

This rearrangement joins TRBV4-2 to TRBJ2-2; no clear D. Germline V gene sequence: CDR1 LGHNA, CDR2 YNFKEQ. This CDR3 region has 16 residues. Trimming took 2 bases from V and 1 from J, leaving 11 bases between them. CDR3 amino acids: CASSQLKVLNTGELFF. The CDR3 DNA reads TGTGCCAGCAGCCAACTAAAGGTATTGAACACCGGGGAGCTGTTTTTT.

This clone has a count of ten or more. The V and J genes are TRBV2 and TRBJ2-2; 9 nucleotides align to TRBD2. The V and J ends lost 8 bases and 6 bases, in that order; junction bases with no gene match: 4. CDR1 and CDR2 (germline): SNHLY, FYNNEI. The CDR3 has 13 amino acids. CDR3 loop: CASARLAAGELFF. In DNA, the CDR3 is TGTGCCAGCGCTCGACTAGCGGCCGGGGAGCTGTTTTTT.

This clone was counted only a few times. The CDR3 reads CASGPKSSGANVLTF. DNA of the CDR3: TGTGCCAGCGGGCCTAAAAGCTCTGGGGCCAACGTCCTGACTTTC. J is TRBJ2-6 and V is TRBV4-2; D gene uncertain. V lost 8 bases to trimming and J lost 0 bases, with 11 bases between them. The germline gives CDR1 LGHNA, CDR2 YNFKEQ. This CDR3 comprises 15 residues.

The J gene is TRBJ2-5, the V gene TRBV13; D may be TRBD1 (6 bases). The V end lost 6 bases, the J end lost 3 bases, and 11 bases lay between the germline ends. Germline CDR1 PRHDT, CDR2 FYEKMQ (reference sequence). This CDR3 is built from 13 residues. DNA for the CDR3: TGTGCCAGCAGACAGGGCGCGGAAGAGACCCAGTACTTC. This encodes CASRQGAEETQYF.

J is TRBJ2-2 and V is TRBV2; TRBD2 matches 11 bases. From germline, CDR1 is SNHLY and CDR2 FYNNEI. The CDR3 is 16 residues long. The ends lost 5 bases at V and 7 bases at J; junction bases unmatched: 9. The CDR3 spells CASSTRLAGLGGELFF. The CDR3 DNA reads as TGTGCCAGCAGTACCCGACTAGCGGGGCTGGGCGGGGAGCTGTTTTTT.

The rearrangement links TRBV29-1 to TRBJ2-1; perhaps TRBD2 as D (5 bases). CDR1 SQVTM and CDR2 ANQGSEA come from the germline V gene. Trimming shortened V by 4 bases and J by 0 bases, and 13 bases separated the two germline ends. The CDR3 has 15 residues. The CDR3 is CSVVGGYSSYNEQFF. The CDR3 DNA reads as TGCAGCGTTGTTGGAGGCTACAGCTCCTACAATGAGCAGTTCTTC.

The chain joins TRBV5-1 to TRBJ2-7; 7 bases align to TRBD1. Unmatched junction bases numbered 10, after V lost 4 bases and J lost 3 bases. The CDR3 has 15 residues. CDR1 and CDR2 (germline): SGHRS, YFSETQ. In nucleotides, the CDR3 is TGCGCCAGCAGCATGGGGGACAGAATAAGCTACGAGCAGTACTTC. As protein: CASSMGDRISYEQYF.

The table lists this clone with many counts. This chain connects TRBV5-6 to TRBJ1-4; tentatively, D is TRBD1 (5 bases). The CDR3 loop spans 15 amino acids. Trimming stripped 2 bases from V and 7 bases from J, with 15 bases between. Germline CDR1 is SGHDT and CDR2 is YYEEEE. The DNA for the CDR3 is TGTGCCAGCAGCTTCGCGGGGCAGGGAGGTGAAAAACTGTTTTTT. Amino acid sequence: CASSFAGQGGEKLFF. Combining the CDR3 with reference TRBV5-6 and TRBJ1-4 gives the whole variable domain DAGVTQSPTHLIKTRGQQVTLRCSPKSGHDTVSWYQQALGQGPQFIFQYYEEEERQRGNFPDRFSGHQFPNYSSELNVNALLLGDSALYLCASSFAGQGGEKLFFGSGTQLSVL.

V gene TRBV2 combines with J gene TRBJ2-2; D unclear. Trimming removed 8 bases from V and 3 bases from J, with 4 bases in between. This CDR3 has 11 residues. The germline V gene encodes CDR1 SNHLY and CDR2 FYNNEI. The CDR3 spells CASVYTGELFF. The CDR3 nucleotides are TGTGCCAGCGTATACACCGGGGAGCTGTTTTTT.

In its sample, this clone was seen many times. This chain links TRBV5-5 with TRBJ2-5; the D gene could be TRBD1 or TRBD2 (5 bases each). CDR1 is SGHKS and CDR2 is YYEKEE in the germline V gene (reference sequence). V was trimmed by 2 bases and J by 4 bases, leaving 15 bases between them. The CDR3 length is 15 residues. The CDR3 DNA sequence: TGTGCCAGCAGCTTAGAGGGGACCCCGGGAGAGACCCAGTACTTC. It yields the protein CASSLEGTPGETQYF. The variable domain in full, with the rest retrieved from reference TRBV5-5 and TRBJ2-5, is DAGVTQSPTHLIKTRGQQVTLRCSPISGHKSVSWYQQVLGQGPQFIFQYYEKEERGRGNFPDRFSARQFPNYSSELNVNALLLGDSALYLCASSLEGTPGETQYFGPGTRLLVL.

In this sample, this clone turned up many times. V and J are TRBV15 and TRBJ1-5; D is unclear. This CDR3 spans 13 amino acids. Per germline, CDR1 LNHNV and CDR2 YYDKDF (reference sequence). The V end was cut by 0 bases, the J end by 9 bases, with 9 bases between. The CDR3 region is CATSREQNRPQHF. CDR3 coding DNA: TGTGCCACCAGCAGAGAACAGAACCGGCCCCAGCATTTT.

The V and J genes are TRBV30 and TRBJ1-5; the D is unclear. Germline V gene data show CDR1 as GTSNPN and CDR2 as SVGIG (reference sequence). This CDR3 spans 14 amino acids. The V end lost 4 bases, the J end lost 7 bases, and 17 bases lay between the germline ends. The CDR3 loop is CAWTAGLRGQPQHF. In nucleotides, the CDR3 is TGTGCCTGGACAGCCGGGCTCCGCGGGCAGCCCCAGCATTTT.

This clone was recorded a few times. The CDR3 DNA is TGTGCCAGCGCGCGACTAGCGGACTCCTACGAGCAGTACTTC. The encoded protein is CASARLADSYEQYF. The rearrangement links TRBV5-5 to TRBJ2-7; 9 nucleotides agree with TRBD2. Looked up from germline, CDR1 is SGHKS and CDR2 is YYEKEE (reference sequence). The CDR3 is made up of 14 amino acids. With V trimmed by 7 bases and J by 0 bases, 5 bases remained unmatched.

V gene TRBV4-1 combines with J gene TRBJ2-7, with TRBD2 identical over 7 bases. V dropped 3 bases and J dropped 4; count of bases not matched to a gene: 9. Germline V gives CDR1 MGHRA, CDR2 YSYEKL. This CDR3 has 15 amino acids. The chain's CDR3 is CASSHLARGDYEQYF. DNA of the CDR3: TGCGCCAGCAGCCACTTAGCTCGGGGGGATTACGAGCAGTACTTC.

This clone was counted once. The V gene is TRBV14, the J gene TRBJ1-5; no firm D call. This CDR3 spans 13 amino acids. Germline CDR1 SGHDN, CDR2 FVKESK. Trimming stripped 0 bases from V and 6 bases from J, with 6 bases between. The CDR3 spells CASSQDLSQPQHF. Here the CDR3 DNA reads TGTGCCAGCAGCCAAGATCTATCTCAGCCCCAGCATTTT. Combining the CDR3 with reference TRBV14 and TRBJ1-5 gives the whole variable domain EAGVTQFPSHSVIEKGQTVTLRCDPISGHDNLYWYRRVMGKEIKFLLHFVKESKQDESGMPNNRFLAERTGGTYSTLKVQPAELEDSGVYFCASSQDLSQPQHFGDGTRLSIL.

The V call is TRBV10-3, the J call TRBJ1-5, with 8 nucleotides matching TRBD1. The CDR3 is 18 residues long. The J segment lost 1 base and the V segment lost 4 bases, leaving 12 bases of the junction unmatched. CDR1 ENHRY and CDR2 SYGVKD come from the germline V gene. The DNA of the CDR3 is TGTGCCATCAGTGGGACAGGGCTTAGTGTATCGAGCAATCAGCCCCAGCATTTT. As protein: CAISGTGLSVSSNQPQHF.